The 12 T cell receptor beta chains in this list originate from one sample, sequenced in a study of blood T cell repertoires in COVID-19. Assay: immunoSEQ multiplex PCR; the TCRdb copy retains only in-frame clones and omits some. In the table there are 200,000 to 250,000 clones, roughly 84% of which are singletons. The sample comprised PBMCs or T cells enriched from blood (not recorded which). Every receptor here comes from a woman between 35 and 50 years old who had recovered from COVID-19.

This clone was observed a few times. The genes are TRBV27 and TRBJ1-2; 7 bases agree with TRBD1. Trimming removed 5 bases from V and 3 bases from J; junction bases left unmatched: 3. Germline V gives CDR1 MNHEY, CDR2 SMNVEV (reference sequence). CDR3 length equals 13 residues. The CDR3 bases are TGTGCCAGCAGTCTCACAGGGGACTATGGCTACACCTTC. The encoded protein is CASSLTGDYGYTF.

V gene TRBV19 combines with J gene TRBJ1-3; 7 positions agree with TRBD1. This CDR3 is built from 15 residues. CDR1 is LNHDA and CDR2 is SQIVND in the germline V gene (reference sequence). J gave up 3 bases and V 7 bases, and 9 bases lay outside the gene matches. The CDR3: CASNFEGAFGNTIYF. The CDR3 DNA reads as TGTGCCAGTAACTTTGAGGGGGCCTTTGGAAACACCATATATTTT.

This CDR3 is CASSPQGGVNQPQHF. CDR3 DNA: TGCGCCAGCAGCCCCCAGGGTGGGGTCAATCAGCCCCAGCATTTT. The chain employs TRBV5-1 and TRBJ1-5, with D possibly TRBD1 on 5 matching bases. The CDR3 extends over 15 amino acids. With 4 bases removed from V and 3 bases from J, the gap between germline ends came to 14 bases. From germline, CDR1 is SGHRS and CDR2 YFSETQ.

The chain carries TRBV6-5 and TRBJ1-2; TRBD1 aligns across 7 bases. J lost 4 bases, V lost 5 bases, and 10 bases had no gene match. This CDR3 has 15 residues. The germline gives CDR1 MNHEY, CDR2 SVGAGI. In DNA form, the CDR3 reads TGTGCCAGCAGTATTTCCGGGACAGTTATCTATGGCTACACCTTC. Its protein is CASSISGTVIYGYTF.

This rearrangement joins TRBV28 to TRBJ1-3; D gene unclear. The CDR3 runs 15 residues. V gave up 7 bases and J gave up 2 bases, with 15 bases separating them. Germline V gene lookup returns CDR1 MDHEN and CDR2 SYDVKM. CDR3 DNA sequence: TGTGCCAGCACCCCCGTGGGTGGAGCTGGAAACACCATATATTTT. It encodes CASTPVGGAGNTIYF.

J is TRBJ1-6 and V is TRBV28; 9 bases fit TRBD1. The CDR3 sequence is 13 residues long. With 8 bases clipped from V and 10 bases from J, the junction kept 6 bases outside the gene matches. Germline lookup yields CDR1 MDHEN and CDR2 SYDVKM. The CDR3 sequence: CASRDRDRSPLHF. DNA for the CDR3: TGTGCCAGCCGGGACAGGGACAGATCACCCCTCCACTTT.

The chain employs TRBV11-3 and TRBJ1-3, with a weak D call TRBD1 (6 bases). V was pared by 6 bases and J by 0 bases, with 9 bases between. The CDR3 totals 14 residues. Germline assignment: CDR1 SGHNT and CDR2 YENEEA. The CDR3 here is CASRGQDSGNTIYF. The DNA of the CDR3 is TGTGCCAGCAGGGGACAAGACTCTGGAAACACCATATATTTT.

The V and J genes are TRBV5-1 and TRBJ2-7; TRBD1 aligns across 9 bases. CDR3 length: 17 amino acids. CDR1 SGHRS and CDR2 YFSETQ come from the germline V gene. Unmatched junction bases numbered 13, after V lost 2 bases and J lost 4 bases. The CDR3: CASSLTSGLGTGYEQYF. CDR3 DNA sequence: TGCGCCAGCAGCTTAACGAGCGGGCTAGGGACAGGGTACGAGCAGTACTTC. Drawing the rest from reference TRBV5-1 and TRBJ2-7, the complete variable domain is KAGVTQTPRYLIKTRGQQVTLSCSPISGHRSVSWYQQTPGQGLQFLFEYFSETQRNKGNFPGRFSGRQFSNSRSEMNVSTLELGDSALYLCASSLTSGLGTGYEQYFGPGTRLTVT.

This clone came up once. The V call is TRBV28, the J call TRBJ2-7, with D possibly TRBD2 on 6 matching bases. CDR3 size: 16 residues. V lost 5 bases to trimming and J lost 5 bases, with 22 bases between them. The germline V gene encodes CDR1 MDHEN and CDR2 SYDVKM. CDR3 sequence: CASSPPVSGDEHEQYF. DNA of the CDR3: TGTGCCAGCAGTCCCCCGGTGTCGGGGGATGAACACGAGCAGTACTTC.

This chain uses TRBV5-1 with TRBJ2-1; D perhaps matches TRBD2 (5 bases). The CDR3 has 12 amino acids. V lost 4 bases and J 8 bases, leaving 10 bases between the germline ends. Per the germline V gene, CDR1 is SGHRS and CDR2 is YFSETQ. This CDR3 reads CASSLTLDEQFF. DNA for the CDR3: TGCGCCAGCAGCCTCACACTAGATGAGCAGTTCTTC.

The chain recombines TRBV24-1 with TRBJ2-1, with 8 bases matching TRBD2. Germline-derived CDR1 and CDR2 are KGHDR and SFDVKD. This CDR3 comprises 17 residues. With 4 bases clipped from V and 4 bases from J, the junction kept 11 bases outside the gene matches. This chain's CDR3 is CATSDSSAGARYNEQFF. For the CDR3, the DNA is TGTGCCACCAGTGACTCGTCAGCGGGAGCTAGGTACAATGAGCAGTTCTTC.

Turning to this clone: Other DNA sequences in the same sample also yield this CDR3. This chain connects TRBV7-9 to TRBJ2-1; no clear D gene. Germline V gives CDR1 SEHNR, CDR2 FQNEAQ (reference sequence). V gave up 3 bases and J gave up 7 bases, with 4 bases separating them. CDR3 length: 11 amino acids. CDR3 nucleotides: TGTGCCAGCAGCTTCAGGAATGAGCAGTTCTTC. This gives the protein CASSFRNEQFF.